The source of this TCR beta chain is a study of blood T cell repertoires in COVID-19. Study-level information: The United States, Italy and Spain supplied acute and convalescent COVID-19 samples. T cells, B-cell-depleted T cells, or PBMCs supplied cDNA or gDNA.

This CDR3 comprises 13 residues. Germline V gives CDR1 MNHEY, CDR2 SMNVEV (reference sequence). Trimming left V 5 bases short and J 4 bases short, with 11 bases between. The authors' processing: Amplification of reference gene primers provided the estimated nucleated cell counts. Libraries were prepared by immunoSEQ multiplex PCR; TCRdb keeps only in-frame clonotypes and omits some of them. The V and J calls and the clone size are those of that table, but D and trimming were determined from the DNA. This sample has hundreds of thousands of clones, with 85% found just once. Participant-given clinical history determined each cohort assignment.

The sequencing input was PBMCs or T cells enriched from blood (not recorded which). The receptor was isolated from a woman aged 25 to 39 who had been exposed to COVID-19. The rearrangement links TRBV27 to TRBJ1-2; D uncertain. CDR3 DNA sequence: TGTGCCAGCAGTCTGGACGGAGGCTATGGCTACACCTTC. Residues: CASSLDGGYGYTF.